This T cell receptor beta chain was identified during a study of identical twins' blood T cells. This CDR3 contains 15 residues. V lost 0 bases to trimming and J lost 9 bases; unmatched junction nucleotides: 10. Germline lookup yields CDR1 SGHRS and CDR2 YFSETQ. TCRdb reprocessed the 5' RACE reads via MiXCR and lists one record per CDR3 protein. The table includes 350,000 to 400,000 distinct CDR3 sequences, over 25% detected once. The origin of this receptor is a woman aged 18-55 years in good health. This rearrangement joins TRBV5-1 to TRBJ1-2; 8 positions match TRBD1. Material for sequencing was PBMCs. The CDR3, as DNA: TGCGCCAGCAGCTTGGGGGACAGGCCAAGTATGCGCTACACCTTC. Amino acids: CASSLGDRPSMRYTF.